Listed here is a single T cell receptor beta chain. What antigen it recognizes has not been identified. It has no much larger one-base neighbor in the sample; base qualities were not kept. Taken from the germline V gene, the CDR1 and CDR2 loops are MGHRA and YSYEKL. The CDR3 runs 14 residues from the cysteine to the phenylalanine. The CDR3 DNA has 42 bases and is translated from base 1. The V and J ends are trimmed by 4 bases and 0 bases, leaving 6 bases between them. These data come from a study of T cells in Graves' hyperthyroidism and ophthalmopathy (dated by TCRdb to about 2019). With respect to the entire study: Peripheral blood samples were taken at the time of initial diagnosis, prior to any treatment. To identify TCR V-J signatures that set the groups apart, the researchers used a discovery cohort of more than 95 patients, made up of about 44 with Graves' ophthalmopathy and some 55 with stable Graves' hyperthyroidism. Whether ophthalmopathy could be predicted prospectively was tested in an independent validation cohort made up of 18 to 20 hyperthyroidism patients plus 17 patients who later progressed to ophthalmopathy. The approximately 97 discovery patients were randomly divided into training and test sets at a 7:3 ratio. In more than 5 Graves' hyperthyroidism patients, the study also compared T-cell repertoires from thyroid tissue with T-cell repertoires from blood. After blood sampling, hyperthyroidism patients were treated with methimazole at a starting dose of 30 mg daily, and ophthalmopathy patients were treated with high-dose intravenous methylprednisolone. TCR Vbeta CDR3 sequencing of 130 to 150 peripheral blood samples (roughly 41 ophthalmopathy, 75 hyperthyroidism and approximately 17 progressor patients) is reported in the paper.

Paper-wide results and their limitations: Most expanded thyroid clonotypes (frequency above 0.001) were also detected in blood, a finding suggesting that blood repertoires may reflect thyroid immune responses. No statistical method was used to fix the sample size in advance, and group allocation was not hidden from the investigators. Ophthalmopathy was separated from stable hyperthyroidism by a 13 V-J signature model, with approximately 85% sensitivity and roughly 84% specificity obtained in cross-validation and 80%/75% obtained in testing. In validation, the model predicted progression to ophthalmopathy with 65% to 71% sensitivity and around 72% specificity, a median of 6.5 months before onset.

A patient counted as having stable Graves' hyperthyroidism if no progression to ophthalmopathy occurred over 18 months of follow-up. Hyperthyroidism patients were newly diagnosed, had a disease duration of under 2 months, and were aged 18 to 65 years. Any patient with an uncontrolled infection, another autoimmune disease, pregnancy or lactation was excluded. Diagnoses were established on the basis of clinical symptoms, serum thyroxine and TRAb, thyroid ultrasound, and orbital computed tomography. PBMCs were separated from 10 ml of fresh peripheral blood using Ficoll-Paque density gradient centrifugation. Total RNA was extracted using Trizol reagent, and RNA quality was assessed on an Agilent 2100 Bioanalyzer. Amplification of TCR beta CDR3 regions was carried out from RNA transcripts. The TCR CDR3 was subjected to a first round of RT-PCR using the HTBI primer set and the Qiagen OneStep RT-PCR kit. A second multiplex PCR round built the libraries, followed by size selection and purification. Sequencing of the libraries was done on an Illumina HiSeq2000 using paired-end 100 bp reads. Per the source publication's procedure: SOAPnuke was used to process the raw data, removing reads that contained adapters or uncalled bases, had a mean Phred below 15, or lacked an exact match to the constant primer or identifier. COPE v1.2.5 was used to merge high-quality paired reads, and clonotypes were defined as unique nucleotide sequences. MiTCR v1.1 was used to align the clonotypes against IMGT TRBV, TRBD and TRBJ reference segments. Analysis was restricted to V-J combinations with a frequency above 0.0001, which covered 98% to 99.2% of repertoires. The TCS score was defined as the ratio of F50 (clonal expansion) to E x V (chaos), calculated using BLOSUM62-based TCRdist between CDR3 peptides within each V-J. Welch's t-statistics and random forest reduced fewer than 600 V-J features to 10 to 15, which were used in a naive Bayes classifier (R e1071). TCRdb reanalyzed the raw reads on its own, using fastp at Q25 for trimming and MiXCR for clone calling, and kept in-frame beta chains. A single entry per CDR3 protein holds the most common genes and DNA from its merged rows. The V and J calls follow TCRdb's processing rather than the paper's. The sample table shows hundreds of thousands of distinct CDR3 sequences, and about 14% are seen once. The biggest ten clones account for about a tenth of the sample.

The sequence links TRBV4-1 to TRBJ2-2, with no confidently assigned D gene. The sequence derives from a woman aged 18-29 years with Graves' hyperthyroidism. Sequenced sample: blood. The nucleotides read TGCGCCAGCAGCCCCCTAACGAACACCGGGGAGCTGTTTTTT. Translated, it reads CASSPLTNTGELFF.